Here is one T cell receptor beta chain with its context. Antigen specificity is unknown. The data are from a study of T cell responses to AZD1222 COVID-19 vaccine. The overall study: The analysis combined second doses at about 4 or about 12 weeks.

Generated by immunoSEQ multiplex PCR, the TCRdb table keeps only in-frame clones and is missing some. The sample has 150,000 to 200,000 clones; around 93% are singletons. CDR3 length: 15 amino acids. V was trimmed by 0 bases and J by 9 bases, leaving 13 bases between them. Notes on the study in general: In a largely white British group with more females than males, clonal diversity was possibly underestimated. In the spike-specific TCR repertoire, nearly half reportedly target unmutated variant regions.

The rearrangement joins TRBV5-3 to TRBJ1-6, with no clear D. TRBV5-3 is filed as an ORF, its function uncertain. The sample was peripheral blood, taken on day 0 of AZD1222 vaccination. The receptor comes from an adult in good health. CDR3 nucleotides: TGTGCCAGAAGCTTGGGCTACTGGAGACCTTCACCCCTCCACTTT. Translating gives CARSLGYWRPSPLHF.